The 22 T cell receptor beta chains listed next were all sequenced from one sample in a study of blood T cell repertoires in COVID-19. Profiled with immunoSEQ multiplex PCR; TCRdb holds only in-frame clones, not every one. The table has more than 85,000 clones, roughly nine tenths seen once. Sequenced input: peripheral blood. Every receptor here comes from a man in his 60s with acute or convalescent COVID-19.

V is TRBV7-3 and J is TRBJ1-3; 7 nucleotides align to TRBD1. From germline, CDR1 is SGHTA and CDR2 FQGTGA. The V segment lost 5 bases and the J segment 4 bases; nucleotides outside the gene matches: 11. The CDR3 is 16 residues long. CDR3 nucleotide sequence: TGTGCCAGCAGCCCGTCAGGGAAGGACAGGGGAAACACCATATATTTT. Protein: CASSPSGKDRGNTIYF. Variable domain in full (rest from reference TRBV7-3 and TRBJ1-3): GAGVSQTPSNKVTEKGKYVELRCDPISGHTALYWYRQSLGQGPEFLIYFQGTGAADDSGLPNDRFFAVRPEGSVSTLKIQRTERGDSAVYLCASSPSGKDRGNTIYFGEGSWLTVV.

V gene TRBV28 combines with J gene TRBJ1-1, with 8 bases fitting TRBD1. This CDR3 contains 14 residues. The trim removed 6 bases at V and 8 bases at J, leaving 11 bases unmatched. The germline V gene has CDR1 MDHEN and CDR2 SYDVKM. CDR3 sequence: CASRIDDRGGEAFF. CDR3 DNA: TGTGCCAGCAGGATCGATGACAGGGGAGGGGAAGCTTTCTTT.

V and J are TRBV9 and TRBJ2-1, with D maybe TRBD2 (5 bases). The V end was cut by 0 bases, the J end by 2 bases, with 12 bases between. Germline loops: CDR1 SGDLS, CDR2 YYNGEE. The CDR3 extends over 16 amino acids. CDR3 protein: CASSVVASGPYNEQFF. In DNA, the CDR3 is TGTGCCAGCAGCGTAGTCGCCAGCGGCCCCTACAATGAGCAGTTCTTC.

As for this clone: One junction end does not reproduce the germline sequence, and a read error may be involved. The V and J genes are TRBV7-9 and TRBJ1-2; TRBD1 might be the D (5 bases). The CDR3 is made up of 13 amino acids. The germline V gene encodes CDR1 SEHNR and CDR2 FQNEAQ (reference sequence). As DNA, the CDR3 is TGTGCCAGCAGCCGGGACTTCCTGACCGATAAATCCTTC. It codes for CASSRDFLTDKSF.

The V gene is TRBV6-6, the J gene TRBJ1-1, with 11 bases fitting TRBD1. The ends lost 5 bases at V and 2 bases at J; junction bases unmatched: 7. Germline loops: CDR1 MNHNY, CDR2 SVGAGI (reference sequence). The CDR3 is made up of 16 amino acids. CDR3 bases: TGTGCCAGCAGTAGGGACAGGGGGAGTCGAAACACTGAAGCTTTCTTT. Its translation: CASSRDRGSRNTEAFF.

CDR3 nucleotides: TGTGCCAGCAGTGCGGGCTCCTACGAGCAGTACTTC. Translation gives CASSAGSYEQYF. The chain carries TRBV2 and TRBJ2-7; D unclear. CDR3 length: 12 amino acids. Trimming shortened V by 4 bases and J by 0 bases, and 4 bases separated the two germline ends. In germline, CDR1 is SNHLY, CDR2 FYNNEI.

The V call is TRBV5-4, the J call TRBJ1-2; TRBD1 agrees at 12 bases. Germline CDR1 SGHNT, CDR2 YYREEE (reference sequence). The CDR3 loop spans 16 amino acids. Trimming at V came to 3 bases and at J to 8 bases, leaving 11 bases not matched to a gene. This CDR3 reads CASSWGMGQGAQGYTF. CDR3 DNA sequence: TGTGCCAGCAGCTGGGGAATGGGACAGGGGGCGCAAGGCTACACCTTC.

The chain employs TRBV19 and TRBJ2-7; 9 bases are a match to TRBD2. In germline, CDR1 is LNHDA, CDR2 SQIVND (reference sequence). This CDR3 comprises 13 residues. Germline trimming cut 4 bases from V and 6 bases from J; bases unmatched to any gene: 4. CDR3 in DNA: TGTGCCAGTAGTACCGTAGCGGGAGTCGAGCAGTACTTC. It translates to CASSTVAGVEQYF.

V usage is TRBV11-3 and J usage is TRBJ1-6, with 7 bases aligning to TRBD1. Germline loops: CDR1 SGHNT, CDR2 YENEEA. Losses at the gene ends were 7 bases for V and 6 bases for J; bases not matched to a gene: 9. The CDR3 consists of 15 residues. The CDR3 DNA is TGTGCCAGCACCTCTGGGGGACAGATTAATTCACCCCTCCACTTT. This translates into CASTSGGQINSPLHF.

The genes are TRBV7-3 and TRBJ1-2; tentatively, D is TRBD1 (5 bases). Germline lookup yields CDR1 SGHTA and CDR2 FQGTGA. With 5 bases removed from V and 6 bases from J, the gap between germline ends came to 19 bases. The CDR3 sequence is 15 residues long. Here the CDR3 reads CASSPFGRAGNGYTF. Here the CDR3 DNA reads TGTGCCAGCAGCCCGTTTGGCAGGGCGGGAAATGGCTACACCTTC.

The rearrangement links TRBV6-4 to TRBJ1-1, with 10 bases matching TRBD1. The J segment lost 3 bases and the V segment lost 8 bases, leaving 9 bases of the junction unmatched. The CDR3 extends over 15 amino acids. CDR1 MRHNA and CDR2 SNTAGT come from the germline V gene. This chain's CDR3 is CASRGQGTGDTEAFF. In DNA, the CDR3 is TGTGCCAGCCGGGGACAGGGGACCGGGGACACTGAAGCTTTCTTT.

The chain carries TRBV2 and TRBJ2-2; a weak D match, TRBD2 (6 bases). CDR3 length equals 14 residues. Germline loops: CDR1 SNHLY, CDR2 FYNNEI. V was cut by 6 bases and J by 6 bases, with 14 bases left in between. The CDR3 loop reads CASSLETRSGELFF. CDR3 DNA sequence: TGTGCCAGCAGCCTCGAGACTAGATCCGGGGAGCTGTTTTTT.

The chain recombines TRBV11-2 with TRBJ1-1; 7 nucleotides agree with TRBD1. The junction had 10 bases not matched to a gene; V was cut back by 5 bases and J by 4 bases. This CDR3 is 15 amino acids long. CDR1 is SGHAT, CDR2 FQNNGV, per germline. The CDR3 bases are TGTGCCAGCAGCGCTAGAACAGGGGCGGGCACTGAAGCTTTCTTT. This codes for CASSARTGAGTEAFF.

This clone was counted once. DNA for the CDR3: TGTGCCAGCTCACCAGAGCTTAACTATGGCTACACCTTC. Amino acid sequence: CASSPELNYGYTF. The genes are TRBV18 and TRBJ1-2; the D is unclear. Germline CDR1 KGHSH, CDR2 LQKENI. Trimming removed 2 bases at V and 1 base at J, with 5 bases between. The CDR3 is 13 amino acids.

This chain uses TRBV29-1 with TRBJ1-1, with TRBD1 matching 7 bases. V was clipped by 5 bases and J by 0 bases; unmatched bases: 3. The CDR3 totals 13 residues. Germline CDR1 reads SQVTM; CDR2 reads ANQGSEA. The CDR3 reads CSVWGQLNTEAFF. The CDR3 bases are TGCAGCGTTTGGGGACAGTTGAACACTGAAGCTTTCTTT.

This sequence joins TRBV3-1 (or the pseudogene TRBV3-2) and TRBJ2-2; D uncertain. With 11 bases removed from V and 3 bases from J, the gap between germline ends came to 10 bases. The CDR3 is made up of 12 amino acids. Germline-derived CDR1 and CDR2 are LGHDT and YNNKEL (reference sequence). The CDR3 bases are TGTGCCTGCCGCATAGACACCGGGGAGCTGTTTTTT. This sequence encodes CACRIDTGELFF.

The chain recombines TRBV2 with TRBJ1-1, with D tentatively TRBD1 (6 bases). This CDR3 is built from 14 residues. CDR1 and CDR2 from the germline V gene are SNHLY and FYNNEI. The V end lost 7 bases, the J end lost 4 bases, and 16 bases lay between the germline ends. CDR3 nucleotide sequence: TGTGCCAGCATTACGAGGGGGGGAGGCACTGAAGCTTTCTTT. Protein: CASITRGGGTEAFF.

Only a few counts were recorded for this clone. This chain links TRBV20-1 with TRBJ2-6; 7 positions agree with TRBD2. The germline gives CDR1 DFQATT, CDR2 SNEGSKA (reference sequence). The CDR3 length is 16 residues. V lost 3 bases to trimming and J lost 1 base; unmatched junction nucleotides: 6. CDR3 nucleotide sequence: TGCAGTGCTAGTTCTAGCGGCAGATCTGGGGCCAACGTCCTGACTTTC. Translated, it gives CSASSSGRSGANVLTF.

The chain carries TRBV4-1 and TRBJ1-6; D perhaps matches TRBD1 (6 bases). The CDR3 runs 15 residues. With 1 base removed from V and 4 bases from J, the gap between germline ends came to 8 bases. CDR1 is MGHRA and CDR2 is YSYEKL in the germline V gene. The CDR3: CASSQVTGYNSPLHF. The CDR3 bases are TGCGCCAGCAGCCAAGTGACAGGTTATAATTCACCCCTCCACTTT.

The rearrangement uses TRBV6-5 and TRBJ1-1, with D unclear. This CDR3 is built from 14 residues. Germline values: CDR1 MNHEY, CDR2 SVGAGI. V was pared by 5 bases and J by 1 base, with 11 bases between. The CDR3 nucleotides are TGTGCCAGCAGTCCACTGCGGGAGAACACTGAAGCTTTCTTT. This translates into CASSPLRENTEAFF.

The sample holds one count of this clone. The V call is TRBV4-1, the J call TRBJ2-1, with a weak D call TRBD1 (5 bases). Germline V gives CDR1 MGHRA, CDR2 YSYEKL. The CDR3 consists of 14 residues. V was cut by 8 bases and J by 4 bases, with 15 bases left in between. CDR3 DNA sequence: TGCGCCAGCGCTAGGCAGGGTCAGTACAATGAGCAGTTCTTC. Its protein product is CASARQGQYNEQFF.

V is TRBV19 and J is TRBJ2-1; the match to TRBD2 covers 10 bases. CDR3 size: 16 residues. V was clipped by 1 base and J by 4 bases; unmatched bases: 4. Germline assignment: CDR1 LNHDA and CDR2 SQIVND (reference sequence). The CDR3 here is CASSIGASGSYNEQFF. CDR3 in DNA: TGTGCCAGTAGTATAGGGGCTAGCGGGAGTTACAATGAGCAGTTCTTC.